The TCR beta chain under discussion was sequenced for a study of Ad26.COV2.S vaccination and SARS-CoV-2 variants. Study results and caveats: It was found that vaccine and placebo recipients had similar non-spike TCR breadth. Substantial post-vaccination breadth of spike-specific CD8+ and CD4+ T cell responses was reported.

TCRdb's table, derived via immunoSEQ multiplex PCR, lists solely in-frame clones and lacks some. The sample contains hundreds of thousands of clones, around 87% of which appear only once. The treatment is: 19 received Ad26.COV2.S at low or high dose, single or two shots; about 5 received placebo; per-sample allocation not given. Collection of samples fell on day 63 after the first vaccine or placebo injection. In the case of this clone: Its specificity is not known.

Germline V gene data show CDR1 as MDHEN and CDR2 as SYDVKM. The CDR3 spans 15 residues. After removal of 6 bases from V and 4 bases from J, the junction contained 10 bases not matched to a gene. This TCR was recovered from a person aged 18-65 years who received the Ad26.COV2.S COVID-19 vaccine or a placebo. Sample: peripheral blood, taken in a trial of Ad26.COV2.S vaccine versus placebo. The chain carries TRBV28 and TRBJ2-5; 8 positions agree with TRBD2. The DNA for the CDR3 is TGTGCCAGCAGCCCGGACCCCGGGAGGGCAGAGACCCAGTACTTC. As protein: CASSPDPGRAETQYF.